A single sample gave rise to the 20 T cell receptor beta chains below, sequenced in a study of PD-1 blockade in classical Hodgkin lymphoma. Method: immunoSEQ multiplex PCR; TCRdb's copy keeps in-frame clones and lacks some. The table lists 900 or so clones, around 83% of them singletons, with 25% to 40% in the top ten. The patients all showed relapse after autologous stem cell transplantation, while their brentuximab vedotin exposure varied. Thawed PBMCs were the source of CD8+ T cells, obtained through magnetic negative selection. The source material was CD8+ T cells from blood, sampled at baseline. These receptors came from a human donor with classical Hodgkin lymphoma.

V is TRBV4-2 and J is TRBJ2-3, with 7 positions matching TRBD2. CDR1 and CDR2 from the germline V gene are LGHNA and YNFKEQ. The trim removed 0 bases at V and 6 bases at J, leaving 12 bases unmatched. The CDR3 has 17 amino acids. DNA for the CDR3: TGTGCCAGCAGCCAAGAGTCAAGCGGGGTCACTTTTGATACGCAGTATTTT. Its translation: CASSQESSGVTFDTQYF.

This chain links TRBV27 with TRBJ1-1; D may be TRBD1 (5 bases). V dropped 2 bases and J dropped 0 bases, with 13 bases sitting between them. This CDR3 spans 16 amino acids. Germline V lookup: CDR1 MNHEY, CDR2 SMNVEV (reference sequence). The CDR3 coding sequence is TGTGCCAGCAGTTTAAATATGTGGGGGATGAACACTGAAGCTTTCTTT. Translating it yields CASSLNMWGMNTEAFF.

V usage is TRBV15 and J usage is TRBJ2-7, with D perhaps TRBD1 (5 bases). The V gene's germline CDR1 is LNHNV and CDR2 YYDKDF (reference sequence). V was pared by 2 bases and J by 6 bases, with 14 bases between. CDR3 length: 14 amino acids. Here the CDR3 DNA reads TGTGCCACCAGCAGATTAAGGGGATTGTCCGAGCAGTACTTC. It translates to CATSRLRGLSEQYF.

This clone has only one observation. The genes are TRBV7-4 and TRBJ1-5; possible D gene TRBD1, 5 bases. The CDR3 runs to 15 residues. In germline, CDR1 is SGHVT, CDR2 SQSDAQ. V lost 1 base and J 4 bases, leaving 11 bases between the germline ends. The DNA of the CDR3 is TGTGCCAGCAGCTTAGAGAGGGGAGGAAATCAGCCCCAGCATTTT. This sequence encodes CASSLERGGNQPQHF. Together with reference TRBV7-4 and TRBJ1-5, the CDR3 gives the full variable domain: GAGVSQSPRYKVAKRGRDVALRCDSISGHVTLYWYRQTLGQGSEVLTYSQSDAQRDKSGRPSGRFSAERPERSVSTLKIQRTEQGDSAVYLCASSLERGGNQPQHFGDGTRLSIL.

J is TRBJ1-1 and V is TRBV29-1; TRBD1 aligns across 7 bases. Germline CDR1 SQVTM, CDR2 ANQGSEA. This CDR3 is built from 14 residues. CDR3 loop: CRDIWRTGATEAFF. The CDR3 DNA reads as TGCAGGGATATATGGAGGACAGGCGCCACTGAAGCTTTCTTT.

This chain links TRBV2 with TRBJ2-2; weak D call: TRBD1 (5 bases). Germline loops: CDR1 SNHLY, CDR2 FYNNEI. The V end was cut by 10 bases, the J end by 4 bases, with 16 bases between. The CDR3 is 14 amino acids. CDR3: CATYDSAGTGELFF. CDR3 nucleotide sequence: TGTGCCACGTACGACAGTGCCGGCACCGGGGAGCTGTTTTTT.

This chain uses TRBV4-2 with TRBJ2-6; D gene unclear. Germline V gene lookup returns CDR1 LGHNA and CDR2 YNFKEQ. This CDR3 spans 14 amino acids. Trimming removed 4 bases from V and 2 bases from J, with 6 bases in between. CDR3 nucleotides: TGTGCCAGCAGCCTAGAACCTGGGGCCAACGTCCTGACTTTC. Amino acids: CASSLEPGANVLTF.

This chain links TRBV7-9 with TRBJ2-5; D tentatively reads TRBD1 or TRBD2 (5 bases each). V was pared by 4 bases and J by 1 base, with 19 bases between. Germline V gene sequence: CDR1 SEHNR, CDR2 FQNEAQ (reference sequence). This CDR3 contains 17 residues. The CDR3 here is CASSSPESGRLQETQYF. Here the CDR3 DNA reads TGTGCCAGCAGCTCGCCCGAGTCAGGGAGACTCCAAGAGACCCAGTACTTC.

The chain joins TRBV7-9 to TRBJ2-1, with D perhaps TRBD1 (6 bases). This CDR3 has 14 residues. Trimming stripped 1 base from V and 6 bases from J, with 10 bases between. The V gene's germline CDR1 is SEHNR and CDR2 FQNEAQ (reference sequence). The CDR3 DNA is TGTGCCAGCAGCTTAGGGCAGGGGTTCAATGAGCAGTTCTTC. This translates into CASSLGQGFNEQFF.

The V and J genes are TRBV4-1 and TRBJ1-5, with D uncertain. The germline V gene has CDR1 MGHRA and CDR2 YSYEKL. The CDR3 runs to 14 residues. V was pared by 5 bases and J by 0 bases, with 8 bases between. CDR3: CASSGPDSNQPQHF. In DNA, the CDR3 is TGCGCCAGCAGCGGACCAGATAGCAATCAGCCCCAGCATTTT.

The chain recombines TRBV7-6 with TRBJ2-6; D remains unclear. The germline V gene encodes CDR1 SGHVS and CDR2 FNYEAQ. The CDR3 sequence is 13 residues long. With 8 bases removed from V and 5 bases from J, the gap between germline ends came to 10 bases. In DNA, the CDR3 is TGTGCCAGCTCACAAAGTCGGGCCAACGTCCTGACTTTC. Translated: CASSQSRANVLTF.

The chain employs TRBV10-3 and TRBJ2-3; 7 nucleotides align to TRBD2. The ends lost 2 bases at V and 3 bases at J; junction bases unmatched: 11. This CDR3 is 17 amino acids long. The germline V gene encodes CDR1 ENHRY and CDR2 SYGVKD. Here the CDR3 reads CAISEPPGLGWTDTQYF. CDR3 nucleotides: TGTGCCATCAGTGAGCCCCCCGGACTAGGATGGACAGATACGCAGTATTTT.

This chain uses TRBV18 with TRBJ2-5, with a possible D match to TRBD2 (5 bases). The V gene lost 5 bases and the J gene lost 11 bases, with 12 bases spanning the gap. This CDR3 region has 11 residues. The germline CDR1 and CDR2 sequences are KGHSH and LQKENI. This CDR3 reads CASSGPWEQYF. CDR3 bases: TGTGCCAGCTCAGGCCCGTGGGAGCAGTACTTC.

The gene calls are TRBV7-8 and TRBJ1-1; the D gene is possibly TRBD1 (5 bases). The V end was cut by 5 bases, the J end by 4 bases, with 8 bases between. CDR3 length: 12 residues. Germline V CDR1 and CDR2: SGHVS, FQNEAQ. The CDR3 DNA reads TGTGCCAGCAGCCCCAGGGTCACTGAAGCTTTCTTT. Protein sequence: CASSPRVTEAFF.

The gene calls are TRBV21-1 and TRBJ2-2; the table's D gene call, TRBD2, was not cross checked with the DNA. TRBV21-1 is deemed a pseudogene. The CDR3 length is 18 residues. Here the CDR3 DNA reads TGTGCCAGCAGCAAAGATCCAGCGGGGGTGCTTGTCACCGGGGAGCTGTTTTTT. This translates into CASSKDPAGVLVTGELFF.

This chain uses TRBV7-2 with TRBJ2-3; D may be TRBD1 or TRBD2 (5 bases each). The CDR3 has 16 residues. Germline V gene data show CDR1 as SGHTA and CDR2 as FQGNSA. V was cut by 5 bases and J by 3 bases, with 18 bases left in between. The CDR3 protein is CASSPRAAWGTDTQYF. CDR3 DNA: TGTGCCAGCAGCCCCCGTGCAGCGTGGGGGACAGATACGCAGTATTTT.

CDR3 coding DNA: TGTGCCAGCATAAGGTGGGACAGCTCCTACGAGCAGTACTTC. As protein: CASIRWDSSYEQYF. V and J are TRBV25-1 and TRBJ2-7; 7 bases match TRBD1. In germline, CDR1 is MGHDK, CDR2 SYGVNS. V lost 7 bases and J lost 0; bases outside the gene matches: 6. The CDR3 is 14 amino acids.

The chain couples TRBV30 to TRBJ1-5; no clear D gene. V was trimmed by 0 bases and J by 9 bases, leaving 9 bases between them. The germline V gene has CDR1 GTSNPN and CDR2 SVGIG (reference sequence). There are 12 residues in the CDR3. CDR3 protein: CAWSVTVGPQHF. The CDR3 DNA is TGTGCCTGGAGTGTAACGGTGGGGCCCCAGCATTTT.

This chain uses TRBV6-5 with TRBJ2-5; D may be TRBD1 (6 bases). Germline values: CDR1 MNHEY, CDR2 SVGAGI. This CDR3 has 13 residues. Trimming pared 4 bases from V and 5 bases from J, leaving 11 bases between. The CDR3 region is CASSFPGEETQYF. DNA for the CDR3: TGTGCCAGCAGTTTCCCAGGGGAGGAGACCCAGTACTTC.

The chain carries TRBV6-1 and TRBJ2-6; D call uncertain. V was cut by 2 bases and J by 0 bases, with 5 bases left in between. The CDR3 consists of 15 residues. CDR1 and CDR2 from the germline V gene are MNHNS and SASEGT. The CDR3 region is CASSETASGANVLTF. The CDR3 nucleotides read TGTGCCAGCAGTGAAACAGCCTCTGGGGCCAACGTCCTGACTTTC.